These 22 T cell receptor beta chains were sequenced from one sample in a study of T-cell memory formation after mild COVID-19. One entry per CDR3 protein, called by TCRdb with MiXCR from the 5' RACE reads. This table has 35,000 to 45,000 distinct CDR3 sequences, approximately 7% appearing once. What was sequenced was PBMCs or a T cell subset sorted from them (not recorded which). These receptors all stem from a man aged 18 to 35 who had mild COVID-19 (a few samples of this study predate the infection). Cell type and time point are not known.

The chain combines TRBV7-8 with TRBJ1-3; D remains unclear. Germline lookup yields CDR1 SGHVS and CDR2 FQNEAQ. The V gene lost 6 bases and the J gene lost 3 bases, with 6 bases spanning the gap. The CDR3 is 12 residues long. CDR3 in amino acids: CASRGIGNTIYF. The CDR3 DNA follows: TGTGCCAGCAGGGGAATTGGAAACACCATATATTTT. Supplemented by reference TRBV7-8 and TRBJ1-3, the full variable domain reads GAGVSQSPRYKVAKRGQDVALRCDPISGHVSLFWYQQALGQGPEFLTYFQNEAQLDKSGLPSDRFFAERPEGSVSTLKIQRTQQEDSAVYLCASRGIGNTIYFGEGSWLTVV.

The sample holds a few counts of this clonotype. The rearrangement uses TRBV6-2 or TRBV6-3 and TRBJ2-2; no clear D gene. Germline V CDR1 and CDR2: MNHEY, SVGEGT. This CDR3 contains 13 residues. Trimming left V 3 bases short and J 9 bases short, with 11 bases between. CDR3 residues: CASSYYLSRELFF. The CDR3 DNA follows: TGTGCCAGCAGTTATTATCTTAGTCGGGAGCTGTTTTTT.

The DNA for the CDR3 is TGTGCCAGCACTCGACTGAATTCACCCCTCCACTTT. Translating gives CASTRLNSPLHF. V is TRBV28 and J is TRBJ1-6; D not certain. V shed 7 bases and J shed 7 bases, with 8 bases lying between them. The CDR3 consists of 12 residues. Germline CDR1 and CDR2: MDHEN and SYDVKM.

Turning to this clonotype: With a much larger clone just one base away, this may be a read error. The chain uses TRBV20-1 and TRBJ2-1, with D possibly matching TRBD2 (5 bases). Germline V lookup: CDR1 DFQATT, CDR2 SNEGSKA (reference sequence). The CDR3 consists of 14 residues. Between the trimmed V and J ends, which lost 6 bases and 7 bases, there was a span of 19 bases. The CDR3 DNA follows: TGCAGTGCCTTAGGGCTATCGGGATCAAATGAGCAGTTCTTC. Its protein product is CSALGLSGSNEQFF.

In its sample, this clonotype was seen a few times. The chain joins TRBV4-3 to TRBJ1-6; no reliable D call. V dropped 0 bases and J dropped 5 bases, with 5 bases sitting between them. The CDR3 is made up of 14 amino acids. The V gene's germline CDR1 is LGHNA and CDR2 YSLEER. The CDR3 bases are TGCGCCAGCAGCCAAGACAACAATAATTCACCCCTCCACTTT. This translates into CASSQDNNNSPLHF.

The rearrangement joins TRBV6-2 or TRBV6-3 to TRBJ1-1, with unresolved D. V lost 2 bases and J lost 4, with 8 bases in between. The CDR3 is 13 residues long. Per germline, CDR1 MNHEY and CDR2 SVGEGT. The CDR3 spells CASSYPPGTEAFF. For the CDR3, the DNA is TGTGCCAGCAGTTACCCCCCTGGCACTGAAGCTTTCTTT.

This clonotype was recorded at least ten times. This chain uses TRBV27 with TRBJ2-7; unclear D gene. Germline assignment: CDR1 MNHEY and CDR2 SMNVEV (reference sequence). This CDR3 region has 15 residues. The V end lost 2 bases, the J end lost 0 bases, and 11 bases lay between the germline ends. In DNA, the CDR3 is TGTGCCAGCAGTTTAAAACCGCAAAGCTCCTACGAGCAGTACTTC. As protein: CASSLKPQSSYEQYF.

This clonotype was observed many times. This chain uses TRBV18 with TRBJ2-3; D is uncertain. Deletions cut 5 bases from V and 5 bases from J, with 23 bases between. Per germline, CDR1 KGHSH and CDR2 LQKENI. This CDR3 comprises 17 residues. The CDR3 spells CASSIYGPANGLDTQYF. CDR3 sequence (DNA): TGTGCCAGCTCAATCTACGGACCGGCGAACGGGTTAGATACGCAGTATTTT.

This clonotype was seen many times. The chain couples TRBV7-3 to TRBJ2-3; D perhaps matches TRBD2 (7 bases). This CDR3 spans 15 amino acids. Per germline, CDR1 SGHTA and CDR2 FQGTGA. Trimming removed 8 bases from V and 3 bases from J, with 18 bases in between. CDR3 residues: CASSDRGGGTDTQYF. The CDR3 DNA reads TGTGCCAGCTCAGACCGCGGGGGCGGAACAGATACGCAGTATTTT.

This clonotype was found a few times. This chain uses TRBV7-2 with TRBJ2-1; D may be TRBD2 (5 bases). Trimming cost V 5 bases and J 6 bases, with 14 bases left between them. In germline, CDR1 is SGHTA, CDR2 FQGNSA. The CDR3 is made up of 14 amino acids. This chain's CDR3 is CASSPNAGRNEQFF. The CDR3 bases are TGTGCCAGCAGCCCAAACGCGGGTCGCAATGAGCAGTTCTTC.

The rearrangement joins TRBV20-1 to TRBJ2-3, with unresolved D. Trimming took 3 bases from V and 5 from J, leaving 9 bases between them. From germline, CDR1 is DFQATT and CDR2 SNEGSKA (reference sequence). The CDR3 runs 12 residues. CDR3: CSASGLGDTQYF. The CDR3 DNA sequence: TGCAGTGCTAGCGGGTTGGGAGATACGCAGTATTTT.

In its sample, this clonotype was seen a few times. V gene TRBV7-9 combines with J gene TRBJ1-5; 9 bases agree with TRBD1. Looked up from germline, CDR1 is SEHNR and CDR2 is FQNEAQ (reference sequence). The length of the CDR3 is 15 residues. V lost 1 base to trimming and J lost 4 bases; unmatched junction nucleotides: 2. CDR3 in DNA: TGTGCCAGCAGCTTAGGGACAGGGGAGAATCAGCCCCAGCATTTT. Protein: CASSLGTGENQPQHF.

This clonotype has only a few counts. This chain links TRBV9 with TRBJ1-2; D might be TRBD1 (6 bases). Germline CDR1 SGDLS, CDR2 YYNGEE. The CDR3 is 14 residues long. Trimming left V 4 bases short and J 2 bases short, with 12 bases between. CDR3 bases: TGTGCCAGCAGCCCTTCAACAGGGAACTATGGCTACACCTTC. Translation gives CASSPSTGNYGYTF.

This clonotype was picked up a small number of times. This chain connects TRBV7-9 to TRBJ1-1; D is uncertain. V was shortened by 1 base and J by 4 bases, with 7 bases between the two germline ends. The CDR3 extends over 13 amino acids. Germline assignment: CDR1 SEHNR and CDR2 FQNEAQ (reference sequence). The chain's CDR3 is CASSLGAVTEAFF. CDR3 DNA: TGTGCCAGCAGCTTAGGAGCAGTCACTGAAGCTTTCTTT.

The CDR3 sequence: CSVEKGWDTEAFF. The CDR3 DNA reads TGCAGCGTTGAGAAGGGTTGGGACACTGAAGCTTTCTTT. This chain connects TRBV29-1 to TRBJ1-1; D unclear. CDR3 length equals 13 residues. The germline V gene has CDR1 SQVTM and CDR2 ANQGSEA. The V gene lost 3 bases and the J gene lost 3 bases, with 11 bases spanning the gap.

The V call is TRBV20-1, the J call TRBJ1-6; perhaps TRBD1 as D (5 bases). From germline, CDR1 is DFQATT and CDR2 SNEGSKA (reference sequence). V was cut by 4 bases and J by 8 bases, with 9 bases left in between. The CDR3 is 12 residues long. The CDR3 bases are TGCAGTGCTACTGGGGCGGATTCACCCCTCCACTTT. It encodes CSATGADSPLHF.

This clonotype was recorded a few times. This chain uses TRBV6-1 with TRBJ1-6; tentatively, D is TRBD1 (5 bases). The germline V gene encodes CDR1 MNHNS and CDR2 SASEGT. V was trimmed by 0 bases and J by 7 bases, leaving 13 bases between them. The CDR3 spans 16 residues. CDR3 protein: CASSEAQGLGNSPLHF. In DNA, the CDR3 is TGTGCCAGCAGTGAAGCGCAGGGATTGGGCAATTCACCCCTCCACTTT.

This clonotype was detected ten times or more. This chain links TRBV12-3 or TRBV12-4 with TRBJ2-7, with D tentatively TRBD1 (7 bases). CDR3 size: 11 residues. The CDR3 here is CASSSQGDLSV. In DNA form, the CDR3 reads TGTGCCAGCAGTTCCCAGGGGGACTTAAGCGTC.

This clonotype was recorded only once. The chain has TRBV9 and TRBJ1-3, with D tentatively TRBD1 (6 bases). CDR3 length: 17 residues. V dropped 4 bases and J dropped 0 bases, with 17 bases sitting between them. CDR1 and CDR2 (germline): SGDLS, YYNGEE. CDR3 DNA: TGTGCCAGCAGCCAAAACTACAGGGAGAGCTCTGGAAACACCATATATTTT. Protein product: CASSQNYRESSGNTIYF.

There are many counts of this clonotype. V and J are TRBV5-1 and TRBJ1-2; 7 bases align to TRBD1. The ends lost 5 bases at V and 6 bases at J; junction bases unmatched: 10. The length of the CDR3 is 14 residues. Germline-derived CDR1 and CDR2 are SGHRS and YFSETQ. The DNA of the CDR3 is TGCGCCAGCAGTCACAGGGGCCTTGGGGATGGCTACACCTTC. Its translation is CASSHRGLGDGYTF.

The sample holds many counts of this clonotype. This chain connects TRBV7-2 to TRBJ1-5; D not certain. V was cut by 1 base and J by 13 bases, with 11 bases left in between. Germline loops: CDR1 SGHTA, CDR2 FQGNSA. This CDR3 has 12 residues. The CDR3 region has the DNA TGTGCCAGCAGCTTAGGGCCCAGGCCACAGCATTTT. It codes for CASSLGPRPQHF. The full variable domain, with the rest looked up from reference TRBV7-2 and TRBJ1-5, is GAGVSQSPSNKVTEKGKDVELRCDPISGHTALYWYRQSLGQGLEFLIYFQGNSAPDKSGLPSDRFSAERTGGSVSTLTIQRTQQEDSAVYLCASSLGPRPQHFGDGTRLSIL.

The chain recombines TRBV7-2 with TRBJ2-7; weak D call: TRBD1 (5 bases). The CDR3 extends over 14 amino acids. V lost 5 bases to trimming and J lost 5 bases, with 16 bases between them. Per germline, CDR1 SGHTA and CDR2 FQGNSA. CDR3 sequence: CASSTTGFGHEQYV. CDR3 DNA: TGTGCCAGCAGCACAACAGGTTTCGGCCACGAGCAGTACGTC.